This TCR beta chain was retrieved from a study of cytomegalovirus exposure and HLA in healthy donors. The data were produced by immunoSEQ multiplex PCR, yet TCRdb's version contains in-frame clones alone and is incomplete. The sample lists around 350,000 clones, roughly 90% occurring once. This TCR was sampled from a young woman in good health and CMV-seronegative. Material for sequencing was PBMCs.

The CDR3 region has the DNA TGTGCCAGCAGTCTTGACAGGGTGGCCTACGAGCAGTACTTC. Its translation is CASSLDRVAYEQYF. The chain uses TRBV28 and TRBJ2-7; 7 positions agree with TRBD1. V gave up 5 bases and J gave up 2 bases; unmatched junction bases: 6. The CDR3 totals 14 residues. Germline assignment: CDR1 MDHEN and CDR2 SYDVKM.